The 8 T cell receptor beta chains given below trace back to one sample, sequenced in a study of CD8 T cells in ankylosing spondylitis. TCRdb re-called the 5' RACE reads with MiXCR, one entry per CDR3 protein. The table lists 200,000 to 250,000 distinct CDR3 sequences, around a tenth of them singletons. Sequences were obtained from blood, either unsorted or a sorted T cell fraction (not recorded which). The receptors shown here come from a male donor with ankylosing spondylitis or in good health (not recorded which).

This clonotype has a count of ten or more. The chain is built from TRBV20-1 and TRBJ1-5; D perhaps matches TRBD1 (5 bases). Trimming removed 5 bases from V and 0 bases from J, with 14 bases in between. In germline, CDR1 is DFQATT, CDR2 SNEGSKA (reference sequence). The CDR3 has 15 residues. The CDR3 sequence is CSAGADGYSNQPQHF. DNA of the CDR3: TGCAGTGCTGGGGCGGACGGTTATAGCAATCAGCCCCAGCATTTT.

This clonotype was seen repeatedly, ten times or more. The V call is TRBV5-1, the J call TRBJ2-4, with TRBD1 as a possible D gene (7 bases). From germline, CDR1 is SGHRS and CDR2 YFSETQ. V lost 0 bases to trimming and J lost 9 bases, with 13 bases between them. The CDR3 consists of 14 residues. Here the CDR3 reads CASSLEPGGSIQYF. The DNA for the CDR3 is TGCGCCAGCAGCTTGGAGCCAGGGGGGTCCATTCAGTACTTC. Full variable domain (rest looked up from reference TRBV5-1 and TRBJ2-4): KAGVTQTPRYLIKTRGQQVTLSCSPISGHRSVSWYQQTPGQGLQFLFEYFSETQRNKGNFPGRFSGRQFSNSRSEMNVSTLELGDSALYLCASSLEPGGSIQYFGAGTRLSVL.

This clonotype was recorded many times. The CDR3 DNA follows: TGTGCCAGCAGTTCCCTGACGGGCGAAGAGACCCAGTACTTC. It specifies CASSSLTGEETQYF. The chain employs TRBV28 and TRBJ2-5; D not certain. CDR1 is MDHEN, CDR2 SYDVKM, per germline. V shed 4 bases and J shed 3 bases, with 12 bases lying between them. The CDR3 is 14 residues long.

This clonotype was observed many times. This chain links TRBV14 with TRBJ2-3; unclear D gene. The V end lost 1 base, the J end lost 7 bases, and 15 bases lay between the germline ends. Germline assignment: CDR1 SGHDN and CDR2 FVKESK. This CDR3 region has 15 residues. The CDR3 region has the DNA TGTGCCAGCAGCCAAGGAGGTGCTAGAGTACATACGCAGTATTTT. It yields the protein CASSQGGARVHTQYF.

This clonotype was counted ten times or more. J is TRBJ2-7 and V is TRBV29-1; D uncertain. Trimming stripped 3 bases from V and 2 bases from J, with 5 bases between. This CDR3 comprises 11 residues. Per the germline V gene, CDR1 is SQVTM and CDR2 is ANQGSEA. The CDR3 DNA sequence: TGCAGCGTTGATGGGGCCTACGAGCAGTACTTC. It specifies CSVDGAYEQYF.

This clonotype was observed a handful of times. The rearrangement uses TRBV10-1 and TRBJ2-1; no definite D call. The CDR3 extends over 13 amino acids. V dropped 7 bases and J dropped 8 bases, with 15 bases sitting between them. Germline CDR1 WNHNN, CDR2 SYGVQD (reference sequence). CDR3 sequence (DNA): TGCGCCAGCATCAGGACCGGCGCAGATGAGCAGTTCTTC. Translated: CASIRTGADEQFF.

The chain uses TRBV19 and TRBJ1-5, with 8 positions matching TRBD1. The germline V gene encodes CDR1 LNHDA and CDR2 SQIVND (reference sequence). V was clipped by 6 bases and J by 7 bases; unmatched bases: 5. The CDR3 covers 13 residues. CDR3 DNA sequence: TGTGCCAGTAGCTCACAGGGGGGCCAGCCCCAGCATTTT. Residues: CASSSQGGQPQHF.

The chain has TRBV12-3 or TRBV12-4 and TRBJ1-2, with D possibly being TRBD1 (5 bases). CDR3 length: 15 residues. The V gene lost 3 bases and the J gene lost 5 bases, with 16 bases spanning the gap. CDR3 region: CASSLFGQELYGYTF. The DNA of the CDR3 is TGTGCCAGCAGTTTGTTTGGACAAGAGTTATATGGCTACACCTTC.